Listed here are 18 T cell receptor beta chains from one sample, sequenced in a study of blood T cell repertoires in COVID-19. The assay was immunoSEQ multiplex PCR, and TCRdb's table has in-frame clones only and misses some. The data show roughly 200,000 clones, roughly 76% seen once. Sequencing was done on a sample of peripheral blood. The receptors derive from a woman aged 45-65 years with active or convalescent COVID-19.

This clone has only one observation. The V call is TRBV28, the J call TRBJ1-5, with no clear D. This CDR3 is 15 amino acids long. Trimming took 6 bases from V and 7 from J, leaving 19 bases between them. Germline CDR1 and CDR2: MDHEN and SYDVKM. The CDR3 coding sequence is TGTGCCAGCAGACTCAATCCCCCCGATACGCAGCCCCAGCATTTT. This gives the protein CASRLNPPDTQPQHF.

The table lists this clone with a count of one. The chain combines TRBV18 with TRBJ2-7; 8 nucleotides align to TRBD2. Germline V CDR1 and CDR2: KGHSH, LQKENI. V trimming: 5 bases; J trimming: 0 bases; junction bases outside the gene matches: 6. This CDR3 region has 15 residues. In nucleotides, the CDR3 is TGTGCCAGCTCAAAATCCGGGACTAGCTCCTACGAGCAGTACTTC. Translating it yields CASSKSGTSSYEQYF.

This clone was counted only a few times. This chain joins TRBV2 and TRBJ1-6; 10 bases align to TRBD1. Trimming took 5 bases from V and 6 from J; bases not matched to a gene: 7. There are 16 residues in the CDR3. Germline loops: CDR1 SNHLY, CDR2 FYNNEI. CDR3: CASSPRQGAGNSPLHF. The CDR3 DNA is TGTGCCAGCAGTCCCAGACAGGGGGCGGGTAATTCACCCCTCCACTTT. Combining the CDR3 with reference TRBV2 and TRBJ1-6 gives the whole variable domain EPEVTQTPSHQVTQMGQEVILRCVPISNHLYFYWYRQILGQKVEFLVSFYNNEISEKSEIFDDQFSVERPDGSNFTLKIRSTKLEDSAMYFCASSPRQGAGNSPLHFGNGTRLTVT.

V usage is TRBV13 and J usage is TRBJ2-7; TRBD1 matches at 11 bases. This CDR3 is 12 amino acids long. The V segment lost 8 bases and the J segment 6 bases; nucleotides outside the gene matches: 3. From germline, CDR1 is PRHDT and CDR2 FYEKMQ (reference sequence). The CDR3 region is CASGQGAVEQYF. DNA of the CDR3: TGTGCCAGCGGACAGGGGGCGGTCGAGCAGTACTTC. Full variable domain (rest looked up from reference TRBV13 and TRBJ2-7): AAGVIQSPRHLIKEKRETATLKCYPIPRHDTVYWYQQGPGQDPQFLISFYEKMQSDKGSIPDRFSAQQFSDYHSELNMSSLELGDSALYFCASGQGAVEQYFGPGTRLTVT.

The chain links TRBV19 to TRBJ2-5; D is unclear. Trimming removed 5 bases from V and 1 base from J, with 11 bases in between. CDR3 length: 14 amino acids. Germline V gives CDR1 LNHDA, CDR2 SQIVND (reference sequence). CDR3 in amino acids: CASSSETPQETQYF. The CDR3 bases are TGTGCCAGTAGTTCTGAGACACCCCAAGAGACCCAGTACTTC. The variable domain in full, completed from reference TRBV19 and TRBJ2-5, reads DGGITQSPKYLFRKEGQNVTLSCEQNLNHDAMYWYRQDPGQGLRLIYYSQIVNDFQKGDIAEGYSVSREKKESFPLTVTSAQKNPTAFYLCASSSETPQETQYFGPGTRLLVL.

This chain connects TRBV2 to TRBJ1-3, with a tentative D call TRBD1 (5 bases). Germline V gene data show CDR1 as SNHLY and CDR2 as FYNNEI. Trimming removed 5 bases from V and 9 bases from J, with 14 bases in between. CDR3 length equals 13 residues. DNA of the CDR3: TGTGCCAGCAGTTCGGCCAGGGTCGGCACCATATATTTT. This encodes CASSSARVGTIYF.

The CDR3: CASSSEVYTEAFF. CDR3 in DNA: TGTGCCAGCAGCTCCGAGGTGTATACTGAAGCTTTCTTT. This sequence joins TRBV7-2 and TRBJ1-1; D gene unclear. In germline, CDR1 is SGHTA, CDR2 FQGNSA. Trimming took off 4 bases at V and 5 bases at J, with 11 bases between the two ends. The CDR3 is 13 amino acids.

This clone was observed once. This chain links TRBV30 with TRBJ1-5; TRBD1 matches at 7 bases. The germline CDR1 and CDR2 sequences are GTSNPN and SVGIG (reference sequence). The CDR3 sequence is 14 residues long. Unmatched junction bases numbered 12, after V lost 2 bases and J lost 11 bases. CDR3 protein: CAWSLTQGNQAQHF. CDR3 sequence (DNA): TGTGCCTGGAGTTTAACACAGGGGAACCAGGCCCAGCATTTT.

V is TRBV18 and J is TRBJ1-2; 11 bases match TRBD1. The trim removed 4 bases at V and 1 base at J, leaving 2 bases unmatched. CDR1 and CDR2 (germline): KGHSH, LQKENI. The CDR3 extends over 15 amino acids. This chain's CDR3 is CASSLGTGGNYGYTF. CDR3 bases: TGTGCCAGCTCACTCGGGACAGGGGGTAACTATGGCTACACCTTC. Combining the CDR3 with reference TRBV18 and TRBJ1-2 gives the whole variable domain NAGVMQNPRHLVRRRGQEARLRCSPMKGHSHVYWYRQLPEEGLKFMVYLQKENIIDESGMPKERFSAEFPKEGPSILRIQQVVRGDSAAYFCASSLGTGGNYGYTFGSGTRLTVV.

This chain joins TRBV24-1 and TRBJ1-1; 7 bases fit TRBD1. With 3 bases clipped from V and 6 bases from J, the junction kept 3 bases outside the gene matches. From germline, CDR1 is KGHDR and CDR2 SFDVKD. This CDR3 contains 13 residues. CDR3 sequence: CATSDPDRAEAFF. The CDR3 DNA is TGTGCCACCAGTGATCCTGACAGGGCTGAAGCTTTCTTT.

The V call is TRBV12-5, the J call TRBJ2-2; weak D call: TRBD2 (5 bases). The CDR3 has 15 amino acids. Germline V gene lookup returns CDR1 LGHNT and CDR2 FRNRAP. Trimming took 1 base from V and 5 from J, leaving 11 bases between them. CDR3 in amino acids: CASGLGTVRTGELFF. CDR3 DNA: TGTGCTAGTGGTTTGGGGACTGTCAGAACCGGGGAGCTGTTTTTT.

This sequence joins TRBV28 and TRBJ2-1, with D hard to call. The CDR3 is made up of 15 amino acids. Per germline, CDR1 MDHEN and CDR2 SYDVKM. V was pared by 6 bases and J by 1 base, with 13 bases between. The CDR3 bases are TGTGCCAGCAGCCACTCGGGTGGGTCCTACAATGAGCAGTTCTTC. Translated: CASSHSGGSYNEQFF. Combining the CDR3 with reference TRBV28 and TRBJ2-1 gives the whole variable domain DVKVTQSSRYLVKRTGEKVFLECVQDMDHENMFWYRQDPGLGLRLIYFSYDVKMKEKGDIPEGYSVSREKKERFSLILESASTNQTSMYLCASSHSGGSYNEQFFGPGTRLTVL.

The chain combines TRBV15 with TRBJ2-7; 10 nucleotides align to TRBD2. Trimming removed 4 bases from V and 4 bases from J; junction bases left unmatched: 10. The germline V gene encodes CDR1 LNHNV and CDR2 YYDKDF (reference sequence). The CDR3 runs to 16 residues. The CDR3 DNA reads TGTGCCACCAGCATCCTACCTAGCGGGGGTAGATACGAGCAGTACTTC. Encoded protein: CATSILPSGGRYEQYF.

Here the CDR3 reads CASSLDSAGGYGYTF. For the CDR3, the DNA is TGTGCCAGCAGCTTGGATTCCGCAGGGGGCTATGGCTACACCTTC. The V call is TRBV5-6, the J call TRBJ1-2, with TRBD1 identical over 7 bases. Unmatched junction bases numbered 6, after V lost 0 bases and J lost 4 bases. Germline V gene data show CDR1 as SGHDT and CDR2 as YYEEEE. This CDR3 is 15 amino acids long.

The chain couples TRBV4-2 to TRBJ2-5, with a weak D call TRBD2 (6 bases). Trimming stripped 1 base from V and 4 bases from J, with 10 bases between. CDR1 is LGHNA, CDR2 YNFKEQ, per germline. This CDR3 is built from 14 residues. As DNA, the CDR3 is TGTGCCAGCAGCCAAGCGGGGGACGGAGAGACCCAGTACTTC. This sequence encodes CASSQAGDGETQYF.

The chain is built from TRBV29-1 and TRBJ1-1; 9 positions match TRBD1. The CDR3 extends over 12 amino acids. J lost 4 bases, V lost 8 bases, and 5 bases had no gene match. Per germline, CDR1 SQVTM and CDR2 ANQGSEA. The CDR3 DNA reads as TGCAGCCAAGACAGGGGGGGCACTGAAGCTTTCTTT. It translates to CSQDRGGTEAFF.

The chain couples TRBV5-1 to TRBJ2-3; D is perhaps TRBD1 (6 bases). The V gene's germline CDR1 is SGHRS and CDR2 YFSETQ. Trimming shortened V by 1 base and J by 3 bases, and 9 bases separated the two germline ends. This CDR3 is built from 14 residues. CDR3 sequence (DNA): TGCGCCAGCAGCTTGAGACAGGCAACAGATACGCAGTATTTT. This translates into CASSLRQATDTQYF.

This clone was seen ten or more times. The chain combines TRBV10-3 with TRBJ2-7, with TRBD2 identical over 7 bases. CDR3 length equals 16 residues. CDR1 is ENHRY and CDR2 is SYGVKD in the germline V gene. Germline trimming cut 5 bases from V and 2 bases from J; bases unmatched to any gene: 12. CDR3 in amino acids: CAISSLTGRRPYEQYF. In DNA form, the CDR3 reads TGTGCCATCAGTTCCTTGACCGGGAGGAGGCCCTACGAGCAGTACTTC.